This T cell receptor (beta chain) is from a study of shared clonotypes between healthy human individuals. The V gene's germline CDR1 is KGHSH and CDR2 LQKENI. Trimming left V 1 base short and J 8 bases short, with 11 bases between. The CDR3 is 13 amino acids. The method was immunoSEQ multiplex PCR; TCRdb's version includes in-frame clones alone and lacks a portion of them. The data hold 2.3 million or so clones, with 93% observed a single time. The chain links TRBV18 to TRBJ1-1, with no clear D. The material sequenced was naive CD4+ T cells from PBMCs. Subset denoted: CD45RA+ positively selected. The receptor comes from a man aged 18 to 35 in good health. Some clones in this sample may be carry-over from other donors' samples. This chain's CDR3 is CASSPHVDREAFF. Written as DNA, the CDR3 is TGTGCCAGCTCACCACACGTGGACCGAGAAGCTTTCTTT.